This TCR beta chain was obtained from a study of radiation and T cells in renal cell carcinoma. Whole-study results and caveats: From baseline, blood top tumor clonotypes peaked at 2 weeks post-radiation.

Comments on this clone: Its antigen is not identified.

Time point: blood 4 weeks post-SBRT, at nephrectomy. As for treatment: 15 Gy SBRT to primary tumor, nephrectomy 4 weeks later. Nephrectomy followed 15 Gy stereotactic body radiation by 4 weeks. CDR3 length equals 13 residues. In germline, CDR1 is LGHNA, CDR2 YNFKEQ. V lost 0 bases to trimming and J lost 7 bases, with 9 bases between them. Assay: immunoSEQ multiplex PCR; the TCRdb copy retains only in-frame clones and omits some. Of some 97,000 clones in the sample, more than 65% are singletons; the top ten hold approximately 6.9%. This receptor was identified in a man aged 60 to 75 with renal cell carcinoma. The sequences come from blood, collected from a patient whose treatment included radiotherapy and nephrectomy. This chain links TRBV4-2 with TRBJ1-2, with D unresolved. The CDR3 sequence: CASSQESPSGYTF. In DNA, the CDR3 is TGTGCCAGCAGCCAAGAGTCACCTAGTGGCTACACCTTC.